These T cell receptor beta chains were read from a single sample in a study of blood T cell repertoires in COVID-19. Assay: immunoSEQ multiplex PCR; the TCRdb copy retains only in-frame clones and omits some. The table has under 300,000 clones, 85% seen once; the top ten hold approximately 6.3%. Sequencing input: peripheral blood. These receptors all stem from a woman in her sixties with active or convalescent COVID-19. The CDR3 runs from the conserved cysteine through the conserved F or W. D genes are given only for firm matches. Expanded clones get a size class; other rows say once, few or many, or leave the size out.

j_gene,d_gene,abundance,v_gene,CDR3aa,CDR3nt
TRBJ2-7,-,few,TRBV29-1,CSVQRGSYEQYF,TGCAGCGTGCAAAGGGGATCCTACGAGCAGTACTTC
TRBJ2-1,TRBD2,-,TRBV27,CASSFSALPGGEQFF,TGTGCCAGCAGTTTCTCGGCCCTCCCCGGGGGGGAGCAGTTCTTC
TRBJ1-5,-,-,TRBV5-6,CASSAQEQPQHF,TGTGCCAGCAGCGCCCAGGAACAGCCCCAGCATTTT
TRBJ2-5,-,-,TRBV10-2,CASSGLLRETQYF,TGCGCCAGCAGTGGACTTCTTCGAGAGACCCAGTACTTC
TRBJ1-2,TRBD1,-,TRBV28,CASSSSSPGTGNYGYTF,TGTGCCAGCAGTTCCTCCTCGCCAGGGACAGGGAACTATGGCTACACCTTC
TRBJ2-5,-,-,TRBV29-1,CSVVGGGETQYF,TGCAGCGTTGTAGGGGGGGGCGAGACCCAGTACTTC
TRBJ1-1,-,-,TRBV5-1,CASSRERTGNTEAFF,TGCGCCAGCAGCCGGGAACGGACTGGGAACACTGAAGCTTTCTTT
TRBJ2-1,TRBD2,-,TRBV5-1,CASTKAGGREQFF,TGCGCCAGCACCAAAGCGGGAGGGCGAGAGCAGTTCTTC
TRBJ2-1,TRBD2,-,TRBV6-5,CAIPGLAGGNEQFF,TGTGCCATCCCGGGACTAGCGGGGGGTAATGAGCAGTTCTTC
TRBJ1-5,-,few,TRBV27,CASSSLRDNQPQHF,TGTGCCAGCAGTAGCCTGAGGGACAATCAGCCCCAGCATTTT
TRBJ2-1,TRBD2,-,TRBV5-1,CASSKTSGGSYNEQFF,TGCGCCAGCAGTAAGACTAGCGGAGGCTCCTACAATGAGCAGTTCTTC
TRBJ2-5,-,-,TRBV21-1,CASSIRAGNQAQETQYF,TGTGCCAGCAGCATCCGCGCCGGCAACCAGGCCCAAGAGACCCAGTACTTC
TRBJ1-2,-,-,TRBV12-3/TRBV12-4,CASSPQGYYGYTF,TGTGCCAGCAGTCCACAGGGATACTATGGCTACACCTTC
TRBJ1-4,-,once,TRBV19,CASRLGQGGFEKLFF,TGTGCCAGTAGACTGGGGCAGGGAGGTTTTGAAAAACTGTTTTTT
TRBJ1-2,TRBD1,once,TRBV5-1,CASSSRQGGYGYTF,TGCGCCAGCAGCTCCCGACAGGGGGGCTATGGCTACACCTTC
TRBJ2-7,TRBD2,-,TRBV6-1,CASSETSGRDEQYF,TGTGCCAGCAGTGAGACTAGCGGGAGGGACGAGCAGTACTTC
TRBJ1-1,-,-,TRBV13,CASSLDRVMNTEAFF,TGTGCCAGCAGCCTCGACAGAGTGATGAACACTGAAGCTTTCTTT
TRBJ2-7,TRBD1,-,TRBV29-1,CSVEDRRQGSYEQYF,TGCAGCGTTGAAGATCGGAGACAGGGGTCGTACGAGCAGTACTTC
TRBJ2-5,TRBD2,-,TRBV7-2,CASSLGVSGRETQYF,TGTGCCAGCAGCTTAGGGGTGAGCGGGAGAGAGACCCAGTACTTC
TRBJ1-2,TRBD1,-,TRBV20-1,CSASPRQGNYGYTF,TGCAGTGCTAGTCCGAGACAGGGAAACTATGGCTACACCTTC
TRBJ2-5,TRBD2,-,TRBV5-8,CASSLRLAEETQYF,TGTGCCAGCAGCTTGCGACTAGCGGAAGAGACCCAGTACTTC
TRBJ2-3,TRBD2,-,TRBV6-2/TRBV6-3,CASSRKRERRTDTQYF,TGTGCCAGCAGCCGAAAGCGGGAGAGGCGCACAGATACGCAGTATTTT
TRBJ2-1,-,-,TRBV7-8,CASSPLRGTYNEQFF,TGTGCCAGCAGCCCCCTCCGAGGGACCTACAATGAGCAGTTCTTC
TRBJ1-4,TRBD1,-,TRBV19,CASSIPGQGQEKLFF,TGTGCCAGTAGTATCCCGGGACAGGGGCAGGAAAAACTGTTTTTT
TRBJ1-1,-,-,TRBV5-1,CASSLREQGTEAFF,TGCGCCAGCAGCCTTCGGGAACAGGGCACTGAAGCTTTCTTT
TRBJ1-2,TRBD1,-,TRBV5-1,CASSTGQAANYGYTF,TGCGCCAGCAGCACGGGACAGGCCGCTAACTATGGCTACACCTTC
TRBJ2-2,-,-,TRBV28,CASSLQGNTGELFF,TGTGCCAGCAGTTTACAGGGGAACACCGGGGAGCTGTTTTTT
TRBJ1-1,-,-,TRBV6-5,CASSFSGGDGTEAFF,TGTGCCAGCAGTTTCTCCGGGGGGGATGGCACTGAAGCTTTCTTT